This T cell receptor beta chain was identified during a study of T cell changes during pregnancy in multiple sclerosis. Method: immunoSEQ multiplex PCR; TCRdb's copy keeps in-frame clones and lacks some. The data hold 70,000 or so clones, with 90% to 95% observed a single time. The CDR3 covers 15 residues. Losses at the gene ends were 2 bases for V and 8 bases for J; bases not matched to a gene: 5. Germline CDR1 LGHNA, CDR2 YSLEER. The receptor was derived from a female donor in good health, enrolled as a control in a pregnancy study. The chain is built from TRBV4-3 and TRBJ2-1; 11 positions match TRBD2. The source material was peripheral blood, sampled in the third trimester of pregnancy. The CDR3 DNA is TGCGCCAGCAGCCAAACTAGCGGGAGTCAGGATGAGCAGTTCTTC. This sequence encodes CASSQTSGSQDEQFF.